This record covers a single T cell receptor (beta chain). Its matching antigen is unknown. The CDR3 runs 14 residues. V was shortened by 10 bases and J by 5 bases, with 18 bases between the two germline ends. Germline V gives CDR1 MNHEY, CDR2 SVGEGT. Sequenced by immunoSEQ multiplex PCR; TCRdb stores in-frame clones only, minus some. The sample includes about 110,000 clones, about 92% of them seen just once. These data are taken from a study of T cell responses to AZD1222 COVID-19 vaccine. Study-level findings and limits: Repertoires were sampled only after the peak T cell response. Baseline antibody screening turned up just a handful of seropositive AZD1222 recipients. The study found vaccine-associated CD4 TCRs spanning spike, dominant at 160-218 and 743-854.

The chain carries TRBV6-2 or TRBV6-3 and TRBJ2-1; D remains ambiguous. The sample consisted of peripheral blood, taken 28 days after the second AZD1222 dose. This TCR derives from an adult who received the AZD1222 COVID-19 vaccine. CDR3 DNA sequence: TGTGCCACCATCCCCCGCCGGTTTAACAATGAGCAGTTCTTC. Translating gives CATIPRRFNNEQFF.